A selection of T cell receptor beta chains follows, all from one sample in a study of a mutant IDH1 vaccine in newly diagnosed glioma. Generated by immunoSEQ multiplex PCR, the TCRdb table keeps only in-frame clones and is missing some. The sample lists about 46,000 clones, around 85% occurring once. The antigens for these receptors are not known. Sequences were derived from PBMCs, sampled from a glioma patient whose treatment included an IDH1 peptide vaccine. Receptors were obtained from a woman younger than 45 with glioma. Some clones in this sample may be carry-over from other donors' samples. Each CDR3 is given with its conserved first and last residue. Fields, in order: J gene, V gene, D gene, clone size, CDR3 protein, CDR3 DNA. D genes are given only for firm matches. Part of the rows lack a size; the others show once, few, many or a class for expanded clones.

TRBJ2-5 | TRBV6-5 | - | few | CASRRSSAQETQYF | TGTGCCAGCAGAAGGAGTAGCGCCCAAGAGACCCAGTACTTC
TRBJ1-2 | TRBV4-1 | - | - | CASSPGLNYGYTF | TGCGCCAGCAGCCCCGGACTTAACTATGGCTACACCTTC
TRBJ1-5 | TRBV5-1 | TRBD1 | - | CASSWGTGTGVGGLEPQHF | TGCGCCAGCAGCTGGGGAACCGGGACAGGGGTAGGGGGTCTCGAACCCCAGCATTTT
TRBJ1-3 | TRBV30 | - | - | CAWMWGSGNTIYF | TGTGCCTGGATGTGGGGCTCTGGAAACACCATATATTTT
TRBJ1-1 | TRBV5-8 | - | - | CASSPEGGTEAFF | TGTGCCAGCAGCCCCGAGGGGGGCACTGAAGCTTTCTTT
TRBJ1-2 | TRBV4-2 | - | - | CASSPSGLKDAYGYTF | TGTGCCAGCAGCCCCTCCGGCTTGAAGGACGCCTATGGCTACACCTTC
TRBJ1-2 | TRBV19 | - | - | CASTKLRSGDYGYTF | TGTGCCAGTACCAAACTGAGGAGCGGGGACTATGGCTACACCTTC
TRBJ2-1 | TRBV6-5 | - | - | CASSYIGSAEQFF | TGTGCCAGCAGTTACATCGGCAGCGCTGAGCAGTTCTTC
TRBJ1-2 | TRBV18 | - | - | CASSPPGRAERSYTF | TGTGCCAGCTCACCACCGGGCAGGGCTGAACGGTCCTACACCTTC
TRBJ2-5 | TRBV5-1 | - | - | CASSLERVEETQYF | TGCGCCAGCAGCTTGGAGAGGGTTGAGGAGACCCAGTACTTC
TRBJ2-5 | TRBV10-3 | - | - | CAISSSGQETQYF | TGTGCCATCAGCAGTAGCGGACAAGAGACCCAGTACTTC
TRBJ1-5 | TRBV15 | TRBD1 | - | CATSGGQVSNQPQHF | TGTGCCACCAGCGGGGGACAGGTTAGCAATCAGCCCCAGCATTTT
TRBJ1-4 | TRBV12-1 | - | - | CASSHRTEKLFF | TGTGCCAGCAGCCACCGGACGGAAAAACTGTTTTTT
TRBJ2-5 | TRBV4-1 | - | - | CASSQEEFGAVGETQYF | TGCGCCAGCAGCCAAGAAGAGTTCGGGGCCGTCGGGGAGACCCAGTACTTC
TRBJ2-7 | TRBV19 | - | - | CASRPGSSTYEQYF | TGTGCCAGTAGGCCAGGGAGTTCGACCTACGAGCAGTACTTC
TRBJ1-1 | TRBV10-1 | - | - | CASSELRGLGTEAFF | TGCGCCAGCAGTGAGTTGAGGGGCCTGGGCACTGAAGCTTTCTTT
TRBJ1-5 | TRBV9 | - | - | CASSGRNNQPQHF | TGTGCCAGCAGCGGCCGGAACAATCAGCCCCAGCATTTT
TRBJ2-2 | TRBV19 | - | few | CASGWTKHYLTGELFF | TGTGCCAGTGGGTGGACCAAACATTACCTCACCGGGGAGCTGTTTTTT
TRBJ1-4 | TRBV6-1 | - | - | CASRGGAGNEKLFF | TGTGCCAGCAGGGGGGGGGCAGGGAATGAAAAACTGTTTTTT
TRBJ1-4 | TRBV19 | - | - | CASIGGTGEKLFF | TGTGCCAGTATTGGGGGAACGGGGGAAAAACTGTTTTTT
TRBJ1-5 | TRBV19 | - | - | CASSISASQPQHF | TGTGCCAGTAGTATCTCGGCCAGTCAGCCCCAGCATTTT
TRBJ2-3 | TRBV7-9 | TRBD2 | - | CASSPLAGGTDTQYF | TGTGCCAGCAGCCCGCTGGCGGGAGGGACAGATACGCAGTATTTT
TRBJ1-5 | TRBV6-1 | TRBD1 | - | CASREGDRVNQPQHF | TGTGCCAGCAGGGAAGGGGACAGAGTGAATCAGCCCCAGCATTTT
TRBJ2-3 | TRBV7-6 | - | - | CASSLARRERTDTQYF | TGTGCCAGCAGCCTGGCCAGACGGGAACGCACAGATACGCAGTATTTT
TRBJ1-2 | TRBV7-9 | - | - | CASSLWAARSSYGYTF | TGTGCCAGCAGCTTATGGGCGGCGCGGTCCAGCTATGGCTACACCTTC
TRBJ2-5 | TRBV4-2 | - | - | CASSQDRETQYF | TGTGCCAGCAGCCAAGATAGGGAGACCCAGTACTTC
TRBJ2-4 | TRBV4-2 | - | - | CASSQGGSGKNIQYF | TGTGCCAGCAGCCAAGGGGGTTCGGGCAAAAACATTCAGTACTTC